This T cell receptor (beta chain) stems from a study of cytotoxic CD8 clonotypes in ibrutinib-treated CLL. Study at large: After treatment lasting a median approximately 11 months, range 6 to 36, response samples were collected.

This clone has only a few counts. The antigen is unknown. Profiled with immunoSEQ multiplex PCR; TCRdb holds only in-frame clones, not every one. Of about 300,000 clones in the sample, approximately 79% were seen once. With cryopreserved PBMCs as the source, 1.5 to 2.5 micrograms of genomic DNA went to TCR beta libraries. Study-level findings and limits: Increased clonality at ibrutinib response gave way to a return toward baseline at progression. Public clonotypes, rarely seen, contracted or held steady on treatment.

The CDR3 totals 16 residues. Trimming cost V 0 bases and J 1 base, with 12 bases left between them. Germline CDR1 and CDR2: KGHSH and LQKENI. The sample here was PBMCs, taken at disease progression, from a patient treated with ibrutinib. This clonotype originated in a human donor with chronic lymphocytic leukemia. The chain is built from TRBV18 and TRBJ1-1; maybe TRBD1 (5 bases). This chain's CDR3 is CASSPPRGGWNTEAFF. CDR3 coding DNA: TGTGCCAGCTCACCACCTAGGGGCGGGTGGAACACTGAAGCTTTCTTT.